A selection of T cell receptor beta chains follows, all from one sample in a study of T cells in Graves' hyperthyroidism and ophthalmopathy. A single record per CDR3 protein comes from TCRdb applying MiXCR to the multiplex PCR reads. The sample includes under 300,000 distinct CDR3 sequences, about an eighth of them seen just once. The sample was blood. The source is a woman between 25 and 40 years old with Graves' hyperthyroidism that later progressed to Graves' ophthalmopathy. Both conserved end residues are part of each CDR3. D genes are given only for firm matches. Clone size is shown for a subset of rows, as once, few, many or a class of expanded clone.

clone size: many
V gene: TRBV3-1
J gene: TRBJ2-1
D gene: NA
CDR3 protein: CASSQVTEEQFF
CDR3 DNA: TGTGCCAGCAGCCAAGTGACAGAAGAGCAGTTCTTC

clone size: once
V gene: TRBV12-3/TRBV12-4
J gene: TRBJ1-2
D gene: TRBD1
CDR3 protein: CASSSTGTGYGYTF
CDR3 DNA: TGTGCCAGCAGTTCTACCGGGACAGGGTATGGCTACACCTTC

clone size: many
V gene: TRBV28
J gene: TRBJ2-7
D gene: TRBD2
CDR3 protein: CASSLRGLATEQYF
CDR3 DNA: TGTGCCAGCAGTTTACGGGGACTAGCGACCGAGCAGTACTTC

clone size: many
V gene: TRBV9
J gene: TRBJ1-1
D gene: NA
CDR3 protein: CASSAEDPSTEAFF
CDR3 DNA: TGTGCCAGCAGCGCAGAGGACCCGAGCACTGAAGCTTTCTTT

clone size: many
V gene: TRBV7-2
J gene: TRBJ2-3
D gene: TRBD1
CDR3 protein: CASSKGAGSTDTQYF
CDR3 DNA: TGTGCCAGCAGCAAGGGGGCAGGGAGCACAGATACGCAGTATTTT

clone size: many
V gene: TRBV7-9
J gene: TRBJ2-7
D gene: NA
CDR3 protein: CASSLPGGYEQYF
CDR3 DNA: TGTGCCAGCAGCTTACCCGGGGGTTACGAGCAGTACTTC

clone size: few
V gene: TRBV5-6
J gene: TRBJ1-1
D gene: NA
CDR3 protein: CASRQGGLNTEAFF
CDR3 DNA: TGTGCCAGCAGACAGGGTGGTTTGAACACTGAAGCTTTCTTT

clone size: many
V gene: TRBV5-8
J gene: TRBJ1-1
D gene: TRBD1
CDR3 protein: CASSLDGQGSRNTEAFF
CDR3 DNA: TGTGCCAGCAGCTTGGACGGACAGGGTTCCCGGAACACTGAAGCTTTCTTT

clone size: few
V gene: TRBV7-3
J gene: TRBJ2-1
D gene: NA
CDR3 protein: CASSSGPRAQGYNEQFF
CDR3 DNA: TGTGCCAGCAGCTCTGGCCCTCGAGCGCAGGGGTACAATGAGCAGTTCTTC

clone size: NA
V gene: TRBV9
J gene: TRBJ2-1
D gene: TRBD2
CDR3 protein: CASSPQLANEQFF
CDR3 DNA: TGTGCCAGCAGCCCCCAACTAGCGAATGAGCAGTTCTTC

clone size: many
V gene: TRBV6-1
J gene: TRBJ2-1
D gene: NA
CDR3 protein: CATLALSYNEQFF
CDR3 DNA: TGTGCCACTCTAGCGCTCTCCTACAATGAGCAGTTCTTC

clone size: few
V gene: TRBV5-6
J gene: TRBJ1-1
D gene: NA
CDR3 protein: CASSPLRAGNTEAFF
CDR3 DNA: TGTGCCAGCAGCCCGTTAAGGGCAGGCAACACTGAAGCTTTCTTT

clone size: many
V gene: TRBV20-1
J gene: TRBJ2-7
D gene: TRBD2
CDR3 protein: CSASSGKAYEQYF
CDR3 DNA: TGCAGTGCTAGTAGCGGGAAGGCTTACGAGCAGTACTTC

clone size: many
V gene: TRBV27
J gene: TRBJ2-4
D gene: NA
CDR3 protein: CASSPLPGGLAKNIQYF
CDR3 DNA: TGTGCCAGCAGCCCCCTTCCGGGCGGTTTAGCCAAAAACATTCAGTACTTC

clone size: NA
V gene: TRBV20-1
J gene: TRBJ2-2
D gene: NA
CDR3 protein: CSARLRRGTNTGELFF
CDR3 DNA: TGCAGTGCTAGACTCCGGAGGGGAACAAACACCGGGGAGCTGTTTTTT

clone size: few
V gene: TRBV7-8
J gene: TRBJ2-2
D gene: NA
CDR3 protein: CASSLGGDSNTGELFF
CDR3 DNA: TGTGCCAGCAGCTTAGGGGGCGATTCAAACACCGGGGAGCTGTTTTTT

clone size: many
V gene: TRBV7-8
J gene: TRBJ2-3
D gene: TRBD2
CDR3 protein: CASSLVGAGGGDTQYF
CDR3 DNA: TGTGCCAGCAGCTTAGTCGGAGCGGGAGGGGGGGATACGCAGTATTTT

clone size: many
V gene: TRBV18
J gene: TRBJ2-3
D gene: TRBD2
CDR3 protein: CASSPPTLAGRPYTDTQYF
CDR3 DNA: TGTGCCAGCTCACCACCTACTCTAGCGGGACGACCCTACACAGATACGCAGTATTTT

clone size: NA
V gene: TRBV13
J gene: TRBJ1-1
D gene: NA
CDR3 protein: CASSLIDWLKGKNTEAFF
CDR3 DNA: TGTGCCAGCAGCTTAATCGATTGGTTGAAGGGGAAGAACACTGAAGCTTTCTTT

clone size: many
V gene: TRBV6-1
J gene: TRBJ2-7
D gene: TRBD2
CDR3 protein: CATGRLADYEQYF
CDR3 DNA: TGTGCCACTGGGAGACTAGCGGACTACGAGCAGTACTTC

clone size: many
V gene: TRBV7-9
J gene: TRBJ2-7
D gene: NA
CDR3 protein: CASSSPERLREQYF
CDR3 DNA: TGTGCCAGCAGCTCCCCCGAACGGCTACGAGAGCAGTACTTC

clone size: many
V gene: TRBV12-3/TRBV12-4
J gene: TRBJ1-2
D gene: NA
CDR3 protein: CASSTGRGRGYTF
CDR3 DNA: TGTGCCAGCAGCACTGGACGGGGGAGAGGCTACACCTTC

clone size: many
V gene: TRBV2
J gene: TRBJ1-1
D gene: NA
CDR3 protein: CASRIGLNTEAFF
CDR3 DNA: TGTGCCAGCAGAATCGGCCTGAACACTGAAGCTTTCTTT

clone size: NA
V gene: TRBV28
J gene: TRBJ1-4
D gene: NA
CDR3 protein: CASSPPQATNEKLFF
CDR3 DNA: TGTGCCAGCAGCCCCCCCCAAGCAACTAATGAAAAACTGTTTTTT

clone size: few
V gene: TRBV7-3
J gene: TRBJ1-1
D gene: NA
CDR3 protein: CASSLSGGRNTEAFF
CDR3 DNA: TGTGCCAGCAGCTTAAGTGGAGGGAGGAACACTGAAGCTTTCTTT

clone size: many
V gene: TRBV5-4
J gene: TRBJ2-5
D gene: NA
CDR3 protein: CASSSDVIGETQYF
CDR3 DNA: TGTGCCAGCAGCTCAGACGTGATAGGAGAGACCCAGTACTTC